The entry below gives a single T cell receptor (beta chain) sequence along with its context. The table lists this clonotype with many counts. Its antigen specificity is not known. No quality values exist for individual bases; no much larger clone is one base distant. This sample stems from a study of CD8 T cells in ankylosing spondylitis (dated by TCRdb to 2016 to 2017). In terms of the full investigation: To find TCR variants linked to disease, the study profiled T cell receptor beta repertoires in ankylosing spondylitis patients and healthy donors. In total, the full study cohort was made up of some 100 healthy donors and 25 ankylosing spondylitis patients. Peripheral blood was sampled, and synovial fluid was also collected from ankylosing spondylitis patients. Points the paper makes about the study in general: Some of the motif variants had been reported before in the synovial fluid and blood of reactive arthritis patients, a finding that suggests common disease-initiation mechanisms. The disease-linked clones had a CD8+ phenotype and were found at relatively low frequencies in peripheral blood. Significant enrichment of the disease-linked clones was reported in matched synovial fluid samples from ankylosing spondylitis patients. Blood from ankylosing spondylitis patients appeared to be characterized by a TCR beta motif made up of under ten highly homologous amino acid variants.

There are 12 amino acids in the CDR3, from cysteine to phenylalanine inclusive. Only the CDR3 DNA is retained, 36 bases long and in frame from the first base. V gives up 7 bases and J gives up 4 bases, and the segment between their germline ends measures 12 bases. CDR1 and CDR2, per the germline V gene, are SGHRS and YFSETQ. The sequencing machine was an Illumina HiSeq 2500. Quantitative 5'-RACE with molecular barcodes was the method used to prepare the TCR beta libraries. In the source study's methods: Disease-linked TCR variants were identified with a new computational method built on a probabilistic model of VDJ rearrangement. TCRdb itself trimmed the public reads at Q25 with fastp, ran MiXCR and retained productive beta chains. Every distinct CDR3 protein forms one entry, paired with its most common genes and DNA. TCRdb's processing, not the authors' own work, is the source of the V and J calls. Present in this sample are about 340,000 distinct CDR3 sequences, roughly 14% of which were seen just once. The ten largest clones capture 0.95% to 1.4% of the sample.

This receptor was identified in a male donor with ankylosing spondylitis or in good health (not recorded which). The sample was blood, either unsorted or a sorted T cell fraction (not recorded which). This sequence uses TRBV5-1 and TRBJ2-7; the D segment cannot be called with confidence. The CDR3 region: CASWNSPYEQYF. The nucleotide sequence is TGCGCCAGCTGGAACAGTCCTTACGAGCAGTACTTC.